Below, 16 T cell receptor beta chains from the same sample are listed, as sequenced in a study of breast tumors, draining lymph nodes, adjacent tissues. Axillary draining lymph nodes of breast cancer patients supplied the node samples. TCRdb analysed the multiplex PCR reads with MiXCR anew, one entry per CDR3 protein. The repertoire holds a few hundred thousand distinct CDR3 sequences, with less than 35% as singletons. The sequenced sample consisted of axillary lymph node tissue. Receptors were obtained from a female donor with breast cancer. Some clones in this sample may be carry-over from other donors' samples.

This clonotype was detected ten times or more. This sequence joins TRBV20-1 and TRBJ2-1; 8 bases map to TRBD1. This CDR3 spans 16 amino acids. Germline V gene sequence: CDR1 DFQATT, CDR2 SNEGSKA (reference sequence). The trim removed 0 bases at V and 6 bases at J, leaving 10 bases unmatched. In DNA form, the CDR3 reads TGCAGTGCTAGAGATCCTAGACAGGGGCTCGCCAATGAGCAGTTCTTC. It translates to CSARDPRQGLANEQFF.

On this clonotype itself: Here the CDR3 omits its conserved ending phenylalanine or tryptophan, so a read error is the likely source. The DNA is omitted, as the CDR3 cannot be located on it reliably, and the CDR3 follows TCRdb's listing. The chain has TRBV11-2 and TRBJ2-6; TRBD1 is taken as the D call from the table, unchecked against the DNA. The CDR3 is 8 residues long, ends included. The germline CDR1 and CDR2 sequences are SGHAT and FQNNGV. CDR3 amino acids: CASSLAGS.

V usage is TRBV19 and J usage is TRBJ1-4; D not certain. Trimming cost V 4 bases and J 6 bases, with 15 bases left between them. The CDR3 is 15 amino acids. Germline CDR1 LNHDA, CDR2 SQIVND (reference sequence). The CDR3 DNA reads as TGTGCCAGTAGTAGAGTGGGGATGGTTGATGAAAAACTGTTTTTT. Translated, it gives CASSRVGMVDEKLFF. The full variable domain, its missing parts supplied by reference TRBV19 and TRBJ1-4, is DGGITQSPKYLFRKEGQNVTLSCEQNLNHDAMYWYRQDPGQGLRLIYYSQIVNDFQKGDIAEGYSVSREKKESFPLTVTSAQKNPTAFYLCASSRVGMVDEKLFFGSGTQLSVL.

In its sample, this clonotype was seen many times. The chain joins TRBV4-1 to TRBJ1-6, with D tentatively TRBD1 (6 bases). The CDR3 totals 16 residues. Germline V gene sequence: CDR1 MGHRA, CDR2 YSYEKL. The V and J ends lost 4 bases and 5 bases respectively, with 15 bases between them. The CDR3 loop is CASSLGRGNDNSPLHF. The CDR3 DNA follows: TGCGCCAGCAGCCTGGGCAGGGGTAATGATAATTCACCCCTCCACTTT.

The chain has TRBV2 and TRBJ2-5, with a weak D call TRBD1 (6 bases). V gave up 3 bases and J gave up 5 bases, with 16 bases separating them. CDR1 is SNHLY and CDR2 is FYNNEI in the germline V gene. The CDR3 has 15 residues. CDR3 residues: CASSEVRLDRETQYF. CDR3 sequence (DNA): TGTGCCAGCAGTGAGGTTCGACTCGACAGGGAGACCCAGTACTTC.

This clonotype was detected ten times or more. The gene calls are TRBV3-1 and TRBJ2-5; D ambiguous. V was shortened by 6 bases and J by 0 bases, with 8 bases between the two germline ends. The CDR3 is made up of 13 amino acids. Germline CDR1 LGHDT, CDR2 YNNKEL (reference sequence). As DNA, the CDR3 is TGTGCCAGCAGTCTGGCGAACCAAGAGACCCAGTACTTC. Translation gives CASSLANQETQYF.

There are many counts of this clonotype. V is TRBV29-1 and J is TRBJ1-2; 10 nucleotides line up with TRBD1. CDR1 and CDR2 from the germline V gene are SQVTM and ANQGSEA. This CDR3 is built from 13 residues. With V trimmed by 7 bases and J by 8 bases, 10 bases remained unmatched. CDR3 sequence (DNA): TGCAGCGCTTCGACAGGGGGCGCTGCAGGCTACACCTTC. Encoded protein: CSASTGGAAGYTF.

This clonotype was seen more than once but under ten times. The chain has TRBV20-1 and TRBJ2-7; D gene ambiguous. V lost 1 base and J 0 bases, leaving 7 bases between the germline ends. CDR1 and CDR2 from the germline V gene are DFQATT and SNEGSKA (reference sequence). CDR3 size: 13 residues. The CDR3 coding sequence is TGCAGTGCTAGAGGGAGCAGCTCCTACGAGCAGTACTTC. The encoded protein is CSARGSSSYEQYF.

This clonotype was picked up many times. This chain joins TRBV12-3 or TRBV12-4 and TRBJ1-6, with D possibly being TRBD1 (6 bases). The V end was cut by 8 bases, the J end by 7 bases, with 15 bases between. The CDR3 is made up of 14 amino acids. The CDR3 loop reads CASPPPGHNSPLHF. The DNA of the CDR3 is TGTGCCAGCCCGCCCCCGGGACACAATTCACCCCTCCACTTT.

As to this clonotype: Sequence at one end of the junction differs from germline and may be a read error. The J gene is TRBJ1-3, the V gene TRBV25-1, with 10 positions matching TRBD1. The CDR3 has 14 amino acids. Germline CDR1 MGHDK, CDR2 SYGVNS. CDR3 residues: CARAGQGGGDTIYF. The CDR3 DNA is TGTGCCCGTGCCGGACAGGGGGGTGGAGACACCATATATTTT. Full variable domain (outside the CDR3, taken from reference TRBV25-1 and TRBJ1-3): EADIYQTPRYLVIGTGKKITLECSQTMGHDKMYWYQQDPGMELHLIHYSYGVNSTEKGDLSSESTVSRIRTEHFPLTLESARPSHTSQYLCARAGQGGGDTIYFGEGSWLTVV.

The chain carries TRBV4-1 and TRBJ2-1; 7 nucleotides line up with TRBD2. J lost 7 bases, V lost 4 bases, and 7 bases had no gene match. This CDR3 is 14 amino acids long. CDR1 and CDR2 from the germline V gene are MGHRA and YSYEKL. The chain's CDR3 is CASSPPWGGNEQFF. CDR3 sequence (DNA): TGCGCCAGCAGCCCTCCATGGGGGGGAAATGAGCAGTTCTTC.

This clonotype has just one count. With a much larger clone just one base away, this may be a read error. This rearrangement joins TRBV5-6 to TRBJ2-5, with TRBD2 identical over 8 bases. V lost 4 bases and J lost 0; bases outside the gene matches: 8. The CDR3 is 16 amino acids. Germline CDR1 is SGHDT and CDR2 is YYEEEE. Here the CDR3 DNA reads TGTGCCAGCAGCCAACTAGCGGCAGGATACCAAGAGACCCAGTACTTC. Translation gives CASSQLAAGYQETQYF.

This clonotype was recorded at least ten times. The rearrangement joins TRBV29-1 to TRBJ2-7, with D maybe TRBD1 (6 bases). V lost 7 bases and J 0 bases, leaving 10 bases between the germline ends. CDR1 is SQVTM and CDR2 is ANQGSEA in the germline V gene. The CDR3 totals 12 residues. The CDR3 protein is CSGRTASYEQYF. Here the CDR3 DNA reads TGCAGCGGAAGGACAGCCTCCTACGAGCAGTACTTC.

The genes are TRBV7-8 and TRBJ2-7; 8 bases align to TRBD1. V lost 6 bases to trimming and J lost 1 base; unmatched junction nucleotides: 8. The CDR3 has 15 amino acids. Per germline, CDR1 SGHVS and CDR2 FQNEAQ. This CDR3 is CASRPGTGYSYEQYF. The CDR3 DNA sequence: TGTGCCAGCAGACCCGGGACAGGTTATTCCTACGAGCAGTACTTC. The full variable domain, rest sourced from reference TRBV7-8 and TRBJ2-7, is GAGVSQSPRYKVAKRGQDVALRCDPISGHVSLFWYQQALGQGPEFLTYFQNEAQLDKSGLPSDRFFAERPEGSVSTLKIQRTQQEDSAVYLCASRPGTGYSYEQYFGPGTRLTVT.

The genes are TRBV12-3 or TRBV12-4 and TRBJ1-1; tentative D call: TRBD1 (5 bases). V lost 4 bases, J lost 8 bases, and 11 bases lay in between. This CDR3 spans 12 amino acids. The DNA for the CDR3 is TGTGCCAGCAGTTCGTTGACAGTGGAAGCTTTCTTT. Translated, it gives CASSSLTVEAFF.

This rearrangement joins TRBV10-3 to TRBJ2-6; the match to TRBD1 covers 8 bases. The CDR3 is made up of 14 amino acids. J lost 14 bases, V lost 2 bases, and 8 bases had no gene match. CDR1 and CDR2 (germline): ENHRY, SYGVKD. CDR3 in DNA: TGTGCCATCAGTGAGAATCCAGGGGGCGAGCTCCTGACTTTC. Residues: CAISENPGGELLTF.